This passage covers 26 T cell receptor beta chains from one sample sequenced in a study of shared clonotypes between healthy human individuals. The table came from immunoSEQ multiplex PCR; TCRdb's copy has only in-frame clones and leaves some out. The sample lists a few million clones, 93% occurring once. In the naive CD8 group, cells lacked CD45RO and were positively selected for CCR7, so terminally differentiated effector memory CD45RA+ cells were left out. The sequenced sample was naive CD8+ T cells from PBMCs. The origin of the receptors is a man between 18 and 35 years old in good health. Some clones in this sample may be carry-over from other donors' samples.

The V gene is TRBV6-5, the J gene TRBJ1-2; D unclear. With 2 bases removed from V and 8 bases from J, the gap between germline ends came to 15 bases. The CDR3 is 14 amino acids. Germline CDR1 MNHEY, CDR2 SVGAGI. CDR3 residues: CASSYREGSRGYTF. The CDR3 nucleotides read TGTGCCAGCAGTTACAGGGAGGGTTCGAGAGGCTACACCTTC.

This clone came up a few times. The chain employs TRBV9 and TRBJ1-3; 7 bases fit TRBD1. V lost 4 bases to trimming and J lost 0 bases; unmatched junction nucleotides: 4. The germline V gene has CDR1 SGDLS and CDR2 YYNGEE. This CDR3 is 15 amino acids long. The CDR3 protein is CASSYGTVSGNTIYF. CDR3 nucleotide sequence: TGTGCCAGCAGCTACGGGACAGTCTCTGGAAACACCATATATTTT.

This clone has a handful of counts. Other DNA sequences in the same sample also yield this CDR3. The chain recombines TRBV10-3 with TRBJ1-1; unclear D gene. The CDR3 is made up of 11 amino acids. Germline assignment: CDR1 ENHRY and CDR2 SYGVKD. V lost 4 bases, J lost 5 bases, and 5 bases lay in between. The CDR3 is CAISGGTEAFF. The CDR3 DNA reads TGTGCCATCAGTGGGGGTACTGAAGCTTTCTTT.

The V gene is TRBV9, the J gene TRBJ1-1, with D possibly TRBD1 on 6 matching bases. Trimming shortened V by 0 bases and J by 1 base, and 10 bases separated the two germline ends. CDR1 is SGDLS, CDR2 YYNGEE, per germline. CDR3 size: 15 residues. The CDR3 here is CASSVEGGRNTEAFF. In nucleotides, the CDR3 is TGTGCCAGCAGCGTAGAAGGGGGGAGGAACACTGAAGCTTTCTTT.

This clone was found once. The chain combines TRBV5-1 with TRBJ2-2; D gene uncertain. The CDR3 runs 15 residues. Germline CDR1 is SGHRS and CDR2 is YFSETQ. The V end lost 0 bases, the J end lost 3 bases, and 9 bases lay between the germline ends. The CDR3 is CASSLDLLYTGELFF. The CDR3 coding sequence is TGCGCCAGCAGCTTGGACCTACTATACACCGGGGAGCTGTTTTTT.

This clone was counted a single time. Other DNA sequences from this sample encode an identical CDR3 as well. The chain couples TRBV15 to TRBJ1-5; D might be TRBD1 (6 bases). This CDR3 has 15 amino acids. Germline values: CDR1 LNHNV, CDR2 YYDKDF (reference sequence). Trimming shortened V by 0 bases and J by 0 bases, and 6 bases separated the two germline ends. CDR3 DNA: TGTGCCACCAGCAGAGACAGGGGTAGCAATCAGCCCCAGCATTTT. Protein: CATSRDRGSNQPQHF.

The genes are TRBV10-2 and TRBJ2-5; D might be TRBD2 (5 bases). This CDR3 region has 14 residues. The germline V gene encodes CDR1 WSHSY and CDR2 SAAADI. Trimming removed 7 bases at V and 2 bases at J, with 14 bases between. CDR3 loop: CASTITGWQETQYF. In DNA form, the CDR3 reads TGCGCCAGCACTATCACGGGGTGGCAAGAGACCCAGTACTTC.

V gene TRBV28 combines with J gene TRBJ2-1; TRBD1 matches 9 bases. The germline gives CDR1 MDHEN, CDR2 SYDVKM. The V segment lost 5 bases and the J segment 5 bases; nucleotides outside the gene matches: 10. This CDR3 is built from 16 residues. In nucleotides, the CDR3 is TGTGCCAGCAGTGTCTTCGGGACAGGGTGGGACAATGAGCAGTTCTTC. Translating it yields CASSVFGTGWDNEQFF.

The chain employs TRBV29-1 and TRBJ2-1; D is possibly TRBD1 (5 bases). Trimming cost V 5 bases and J 5 bases, with 16 bases left between them. The CDR3 contains 14 residues. In germline, CDR1 is SQVTM, CDR2 ANQGSEA. CDR3 amino acids: CSVRPRVAHNEQFF. CDR3 sequence (DNA): TGCAGCGTTCGCCCCAGGGTTGCACACAATGAGCAGTTCTTC.

This rearrangement joins TRBV6-1 to TRBJ2-2; no reliable D call. Germline lookup yields CDR1 MNHNS and CDR2 SASEGT. V lost 8 bases and J lost 5, with 9 bases in between. This CDR3 comprises 12 residues. Here the CDR3 reads CASLYATGELFF. In nucleotides, the CDR3 is TGTGCCAGCTTATATGCTACCGGGGAGCTGTTTTTT.

This chain uses TRBV19 with TRBJ1-1; weak D call: TRBD1 (5 bases). Germline loops: CDR1 LNHDA, CDR2 SQIVND (reference sequence). CDR3 length: 15 amino acids. V was trimmed by 2 bases and J by 5 bases, leaving 15 bases between them. CDR3 nucleotide sequence: TGTGCCAGTAGTATAAGCCAGGGAGGATTGACTGAAGCTTTCTTT. Translating it yields CASSISQGGLTEAFF.

For this clone: Other DNA sequences from this sample encode an identical CDR3 as well. The rearrangement uses TRBV9 and TRBJ1-2, with D possibly TRBD1 on 5 matching bases. The length of the CDR3 is 15 residues. CDR1 SGDLS and CDR2 YYNGEE come from the germline V gene. V was pared by 4 bases and J by 5 bases, with 18 bases between. The CDR3 coding sequence is TGTGCCAGCAGCCCTTCGGGGGGTTCGGGGTATGGCTACACCTTC. This sequence encodes CASSPSGGSGYGYTF.

This sequence joins TRBV10-3 and TRBJ1-2, with 7 bases identical to TRBD1. CDR3 size: 11 residues. V lost 8 bases to trimming and J lost 5 bases; unmatched junction nucleotides: 2. Germline values: CDR1 ENHRY, CDR2 SYGVKD. The CDR3 here is CAIQGGYGYTF. The CDR3 DNA reads TGTGCCATCCAGGGGGGGTATGGCTACACCTTC.

The chain carries TRBV7-2 and TRBJ2-1; 8 nucleotides match TRBD1. This CDR3 region has 18 residues. Germline CDR1 SGHTA, CDR2 FQGNSA. The V gene end was trimmed by 0 bases and the J gene end by 7 bases; junction bases not matched to a gene: 14. The CDR3 DNA is TGTGCCAGCAGCTTAGCGCGGGTTTCAGGGGGCAATGGAAATGAGCAGTTCTTC. As protein: CASSLARVSGGNGNEQFF.

The rearrangement joins TRBV9 to TRBJ2-1; D possibly matches TRBD1 or TRBD2 (5 bases each). This CDR3 spans 16 amino acids. Germline V lookup: CDR1 SGDLS, CDR2 YYNGEE. V was trimmed by 2 bases and J by 8 bases, leaving 20 bases between them. CDR3 DNA sequence: TGTGCCAGCAGCGTGACGTGGGACCCCTCTCTCGATGAGCAGTTCTTC. Translation: CASSVTWDPSLDEQFF.

In regard to this clone: Other DNA sequences from this sample encode an identical CDR3 as well. This rearrangement joins TRBV9 to TRBJ2-2; TRBD2 is a possible D gene (6 bases). V was pared by 0 bases and J by 5 bases, with 8 bases between. The CDR3 loop spans 14 amino acids. Germline-derived CDR1 and CDR2 are SGDLS and YYNGEE. The CDR3 DNA is TGTGCCAGCAGCGTAGGTGGGGGGACCGGGGAGCTGTTTTTT. Translating gives CASSVGGGTGELFF.

This clone was found once. V is TRBV30 and J is TRBJ2-7; possibly TRBD1 for D (5 bases). The CDR3 loop spans 14 amino acids. V was trimmed by 1 base and J by 3 bases, leaving 13 bases between them. Germline V gene sequence: CDR1 GTSNPN, CDR2 SVGIG (reference sequence). The CDR3 nucleotides are TGTGCCTGGAGTGACGCAGGGCCCTACTACGAGCAGTACTTC. Its protein is CAWSDAGPYYEQYF.

The rearrangement joins TRBV5-1 to TRBJ2-7, with a weak D call TRBD2 (6 bases). The CDR3 length is 18 residues. The V end lost 0 bases, the J end lost 1 base, and 20 bases lay between the germline ends. From germline, CDR1 is SGHRS and CDR2 YFSETQ. CDR3 nucleotides: TGCGCCAGCAGCTTGGGATCCAGCGGGCAAATTAAATCCTACGAGCAGTACTTC. This translates into CASSLGSSGQIKSYEQYF.

The J gene is TRBJ2-3, the V gene TRBV4-3; TRBD2 agrees at 9 bases. Germline V gene data show CDR1 as LGHNA and CDR2 as YSLEER. The CDR3 length is 16 residues. V gave up 4 bases and J gave up 3 bases; unmatched junction bases: 8. This CDR3 is CASSPSLGLATDTQYF. CDR3 in DNA: TGCGCCAGCAGCCCCTCTTTGGGACTAGCAACAGATACGCAGTATTTT.

The chain combines TRBV27 with TRBJ2-7; unclear D gene. V lost 6 bases, J lost 2 bases, and 11 bases lay in between. The germline V gene has CDR1 MNHEY and CDR2 SMNVEV (reference sequence). The CDR3 covers 13 residues. DNA of the CDR3: TGTGCCAGCAGGCCGGCCGGCCCCTACGAGCAGTACTTC. Translating gives CASRPAGPYEQYF.

The chain is built from TRBV7-8 and TRBJ2-7; 7 bases fit TRBD1. The CDR3 runs to 14 residues. Germline CDR1 reads SGHVS; CDR2 reads FQNEAQ. V dropped 5 bases and J dropped 0; count of bases not matched to a gene: 4. The CDR3 bases are TGTGCCAGCAGCGGGGGACAGAGCTCCTACGAGCAGTACTTC. This translates into CASSGGQSSYEQYF.

The chain has TRBV6-1 and TRBJ2-7, with D possibly being TRBD2 (6 bases). Trimming took off 6 bases at V and 0 bases at J, with 15 bases between the two ends. The CDR3 contains 15 residues. In germline, CDR1 is MNHNS, CDR2 SASEGT. As DNA, the CDR3 is TGTGCCAGCAGACTAGTCGGGACTGGCTCCTACGAGCAGTACTTC. Translated, it gives CASRLVGTGSYEQYF.

This clone was found a few times. V gene TRBV28 combines with J gene TRBJ2-2; D may be TRBD1 (5 bases). Trimming pared 2 bases from V and 5 bases from J, leaving 9 bases between. The germline V gene has CDR1 MDHEN and CDR2 SYDVKM. The CDR3 runs to 14 residues. CDR3 sequence reads: CASSLQGMTGELFF. CDR3 nucleotides: TGTGCCAGCAGTTTACAGGGAATGACCGGGGAGCTGTTTTTT.

Remarks on this clone: At one end the junction does not follow the germline gene, possibly because of a read error. The rearrangement links TRBV7-2 to TRBJ2-1, with D unclear. The CDR3 is 14 amino acids. Germline CDR1 is SGHTA and CDR2 is FQGNSA. The DNA of the CDR3 is TGTGCCAGCAGTCTCTCAGCCTCCAACAATGAGCAGTTCTTC. Encoded protein: CASSLSASNNEQFF.

The chain combines TRBV13 with TRBJ2-2; tentatively, D is TRBD2 (6 bases). The CDR3 runs 16 residues. With 5 bases removed from V and 2 bases from J, the gap between germline ends came to 15 bases. Per germline, CDR1 PRHDT and CDR2 FYEKMQ (reference sequence). CDR3: CASSQRTGVNTGELFF. The CDR3 nucleotides read TGTGCCAGCAGCCAAAGGACGGGAGTAAACACCGGGGAGCTGTTTTTT.

V is TRBV27 and J is TRBJ1-2, with 7 bases aligning to TRBD1. The CDR3 is 13 residues long. Germline assignment: CDR1 MNHEY and CDR2 SMNVEV (reference sequence). The V segment lost 10 bases and the J segment 5 bases; nucleotides outside the gene matches: 10. CDR3 nucleotide sequence: TGTGCCATCCTTAGACAGGGAACATATGGCTACACCTTC. Protein sequence: CAILRQGTYGYTF.